Presented here are 4 T cell receptor beta chains from one specimen sequenced in a study of molecular identifiers for immune sequencing clone quantification. Each CDR3 protein gets one entry after TCRdb re-called the PCR reads with MiXCR. The table shows more than 450,000 distinct CDR3 sequences, with 20% to 25% occurring only once. The specimen sequenced was naive CD8+ T cells from blood, with Jurkat cell RNA spiked in. As to subset: FACS-sorted CD8+CD4-CCR7+CD45RA+ naive T cells. The receptor source for this set is a human donor in good health. Some libraries in this study had Jurkat cell RNA spiked in.

The gene calls are TRBV5-6 and TRBJ1-1; D gene unclear. This CDR3 is built from 16 residues. The ends were cut back, 4 bases at V and 6 bases at J, with 22 bases in the middle. Germline CDR1 SGHDT, CDR2 YYEEEE. CDR3 DNA: TGTGCCAGCAGCCCAGACCGTGAAGCACTAGTCGCTGAAGCTTTCTTT. It codes for CASSPDREALVAEAFF.

Ten or more counts support this clonotype. The rearrangement uses TRBV4-1 and TRBJ2-6; TRBD1 matches at 11 bases. There are 18 residues in the CDR3. The germline CDR1 and CDR2 sequences are MGHRA and YSYEKL. The V gene end was trimmed by 2 bases and the J gene end by 2 bases; junction bases not matched to a gene: 5. CDR3 DNA sequence: TGCGCCAGCAGCCAATACGGACAGGGGGCCCCTGGGGCCAACGTCCTGACTTTC. Translation gives CASSQYGQGAPGANVLTF.

This clonotype has at least ten counts. The CDR3 reads CATSRAGTNQETQYF. DNA for the CDR3: TGTGCCACCAGCAGAGCGGGGACCAACCAAGAGACCCAGTACTTC. The J gene is TRBJ2-5, the V gene TRBV15; either TRBD1 or TRBD2 may fit D (5 bases each). The CDR3 has 15 residues. V lost 1 base to trimming and J lost 0 bases, with 9 bases between them. Per the germline V gene, CDR1 is LNHNV and CDR2 is YYDKDF (reference sequence).

This clonotype showed up just a few times. The rearrangement links TRBV6-5 to TRBJ2-1, with 8 bases identical to TRBD2. Germline V lookup: CDR1 MNHEY, CDR2 SVGAGI. After removal of 7 bases from V and 8 bases from J, the junction contained 7 bases not matched to a gene. This CDR3 region has 13 residues. CDR3 region: CASTPGGRYEQFF. CDR3 sequence (DNA): TGTGCCAGCACCCCGGGGGGGAGATATGAGCAGTTCTTC.